Following are 32 T cell receptor beta chains from one sample sequenced in a study of blood T cell repertoires in COVID-19. Profiled with immunoSEQ multiplex PCR; TCRdb holds only in-frame clones, not every one. Counted here are 200,000 to 250,000 clones, 86% occurring once; the ten biggest clones make up around 2.2%. Source material: peripheral blood. Source of these receptors: a woman between 50 and 59 years old with acute or convalescent COVID-19.

The chain couples TRBV28 to TRBJ2-1; tentatively, D is TRBD1 (6 bases). From germline, CDR1 is MDHEN and CDR2 SYDVKM. Trimming removed 5 bases at V and 4 bases at J, with 9 bases between. The CDR3 totals 13 residues. This CDR3 is CASSGQPYNEQFF. CDR3 DNA: TGTGCCAGCAGTGGACAGCCTTACAATGAGCAGTTCTTC.

V is TRBV19 and J is TRBJ1-4, with D uncertain. In germline, CDR1 is LNHDA, CDR2 SQIVND (reference sequence). The CDR3 runs 14 residues. Trimming removed 6 bases at V and 7 bases at J, with 15 bases between. The CDR3 DNA is TGTGCCAGTAGGTCTAACGGGTTGGGTGAAAAACTGTTTTTT. Translated: CASRSNGLGEKLFF. The full variable domain, in which reference TRBV19 and TRBJ1-4 provide the parts outside the CDR3, is DGGITQSPKYLFRKEGQNVTLSCEQNLNHDAMYWYRQDPGQGLRLIYYSQIVNDFQKGDIAEGYSVSREKKESFPLTVTSAQKNPTAFYLCASRSNGLGEKLFFGSGTQLSVL.

V and J are TRBV19 and TRBJ1-2; the D gene is possibly TRBD1 (5 bases). This CDR3 is built from 14 residues. The germline V gene encodes CDR1 LNHDA and CDR2 SQIVND (reference sequence). Trimming took 5 bases from V and 1 from J, leaving 11 bases between them. This CDR3 reads CASSPRTLNYGYTF. CDR3 DNA: TGTGCCAGTAGTCCCCGGACACTTAACTATGGCTACACCTTC.

In the case of this clone: Other DNA sequences of this sample code for an identical CDR3. This sequence joins TRBV12-3 or TRBV12-4 and TRBJ2-7; D ambiguous. The CDR3 length is 13 residues. Between the trimmed V and J ends, which lost 1 base and 3 bases, there was a span of 7 bases. The CDR3 protein is CASSLGGSYEQYF. In DNA form, the CDR3 reads TGTGCCAGCAGTTTAGGTGGCAGCTACGAGCAGTACTTC.

V is TRBV5-1 and J is TRBJ2-5; 12 bases agree with TRBD2. Germline CDR1 is SGHRS and CDR2 is YFSETQ. The CDR3 contains 17 residues. Trimming cost V 3 bases and J 5 bases; bases outside gene matches: 11. The CDR3 DNA is TGCGCCAGCAGCTCCACTCCTAGCGGGGGGGCCCGGGAGACCCAGTACTTC. It yields the protein CASSSTPSGGARETQYF.

V usage is TRBV6-2 or TRBV6-3 and J usage is TRBJ2-5, with TRBD2 identical over 8 bases. CDR3 length equals 14 residues. Germline V gene lookup returns CDR1 MNHEY and CDR2 SVGEGT. After removal of 4 bases from V and 5 bases from J, the junction contained 6 bases not matched to a gene. The CDR3, as DNA: TGTGCCAGCAGTTCCACCGGGACTAGGGAGACCCAGTACTTC. It translates to CASSSTGTRETQYF.

The rearrangement links TRBV27 to TRBJ1-4; D remains ambiguous. Per germline, CDR1 MNHEY and CDR2 SMNVEV (reference sequence). V was shortened by 7 bases and J by 8 bases, with 8 bases between the two germline ends. This CDR3 is built from 11 residues. CDR3 DNA sequence: TGTGCCAGCAAAGAACGGGAAAAACTGTTTTTT. This translates into CASKEREKLFF.

V gene TRBV6-2 or TRBV6-3 combines with J gene TRBJ2-3; TRBD2 agrees at 7 bases. V shed 3 bases and J 1 base; nucleotides not matched to a gene: 4. Germline CDR1 is MNHEY and CDR2 is SVGEGT. The length of the CDR3 is 15 residues. The CDR3 sequence: CASSYFTSGTDTQYF. As DNA, the CDR3 is TGTGCCAGCAGTTATTTTACTAGCGGCACAGATACGCAGTATTTT.

The chain combines TRBV7-9 with TRBJ1-2, with 9 bases that match TRBD1. Germline V gene sequence: CDR1 SEHNR, CDR2 FQNEAQ (reference sequence). The CDR3 length is 15 residues. Trimming removed 1 base from V and 5 bases from J; junction bases left unmatched: 5. CDR3 in DNA: TGTGCCAGCAGCTTAGAACAGGGGGCTTTGTATGGCTACACCTTC. Its protein is CASSLEQGALYGYTF.

The gene calls are TRBV27 and TRBJ1-2, with D tentatively TRBD1 (6 bases). V was shortened by 5 bases and J by 1 base, with 20 bases between the two germline ends. This CDR3 spans 17 amino acids. Looked up from germline, CDR1 is MNHEY and CDR2 is SMNVEV (reference sequence). This CDR3 is CASSPLGAGDDNYGYTF. The CDR3 bases are TGTGCCAGCAGTCCCTTGGGGGCAGGGGATGATAACTATGGCTACACCTTC.

The V and J genes are TRBV30 and TRBJ2-7; tentative D call: TRBD2 (7 bases). Per germline, CDR1 GTSNPN and CDR2 SVGIG (reference sequence). The ends were cut back, 3 bases at V and 12 bases at J, with 24 bases in the middle. There are 14 residues in the CDR3. DNA for the CDR3: TGTGCCTGGAGCGATCTTAGGGTCGGGGGGCTGAGGTACTTC. Its translation: CAWSDLRVGGLRYF.

CDR3: CASSESYRGGGADTQYF. Written as DNA, the CDR3 is TGCGCCAGCAGTGAGTCGTATCGGGGAGGGGGAGCAGATACGCAGTATTTT. The chain recombines TRBV10-1 with TRBJ2-3; possible D gene TRBD2, 7 bases. Germline assignment: CDR1 WNHNN and CDR2 SYGVQD (reference sequence). The length of the CDR3 is 17 residues. Between the trimmed V and J ends, which lost 0 bases and 4 bases, there was a span of 17 bases.

The V and J genes are TRBV25-1 and TRBJ2-4, with a possible D match to TRBD1 (6 bases). The V and J ends lost 3 bases and 10 bases respectively, with 16 bases between them. The germline CDR1 and CDR2 sequences are MGHDK and SYGVNS. The CDR3 runs 14 residues. CDR3 DNA: TGTGCCAGCAGTGATTCACTCGACAGGCGAATTCAGTACTTC. Protein sequence: CASSDSLDRRIQYF.

The J gene is TRBJ2-7, the V gene TRBV27; 7 bases are shared with TRBD1. The V and J ends lost 3 bases and 0 bases, in that order; junction bases with no gene match: 2. This CDR3 is built from 14 residues. Germline V CDR1 and CDR2: MNHEY, SMNVEV (reference sequence). The CDR3 region is CASSFDRDSYEQYF. The CDR3 DNA sequence: TGTGCCAGCAGTTTTGACAGGGACTCCTACGAGCAGTACTTC.

The V and J genes are TRBV6-6 and TRBJ2-7; 10 nucleotides agree with TRBD2. Germline-derived CDR1 and CDR2 are MNHNY and SVGAGI (reference sequence). V lost 5 bases and J lost 3; bases outside the gene matches: 4. The CDR3 runs 14 residues. The CDR3 DNA sequence: TGTGCCAGCAGTAGCCCTAGCGGGAGCTACGAGCAGTACTTC. Its translation: CASSSPSGSYEQYF.

The chain has TRBV30 and TRBJ2-5; D unclear. V lost 2 bases and J lost 2, with 3 bases in between. Germline CDR1 reads GTSNPN; CDR2 reads SVGIG (reference sequence). This CDR3 contains 11 residues. As DNA, the CDR3 is TGTGCCTGGAGTCGGCAAGAGACCCAGTACTTC. This encodes CAWSRQETQYF.

V is TRBV4-2 and J is TRBJ1-5; D unresolved. Germline assignment: CDR1 LGHNA and CDR2 YNFKEQ. Trimming shortened V by 1 base and J by 5 bases, and 18 bases separated the two germline ends. The CDR3 is 17 residues long. CDR3 bases: TGTGCCAGCAGCCAAGGTGGGAGTGATACTTTTTATCAGCCCCAGCATTTT. This gives the protein CASSQGGSDTFYQPQHF.

The genes are TRBV7-9 and TRBJ1-3, with a weak D call TRBD1 (6 bases). Germline V CDR1 and CDR2: SEHNR, FQNEAQ (reference sequence). V gave up 3 bases and J gave up 0 bases, with 9 bases separating them. The CDR3 has 15 amino acids. The CDR3 DNA is TGTGCCAGCAGCTTCGACAGGCTCTCTGGAAACACCATATATTTT. Encoded protein: CASSFDRLSGNTIYF.

This clone has only a few counts. The genes are TRBV3-1 (or the pseudogene TRBV3-2) and TRBJ2-7; 10 nucleotides agree with TRBD2. The CDR3 sequence is 14 residues long. The V segment lost 2 bases and the J segment 6 bases; nucleotides outside the gene matches: 4. Germline loops: CDR1 LGHDT, CDR2 YNNKEL (reference sequence). The DNA for the CDR3 is TGTGCCAGCAGCCAAACTAGCGGGATCTCCGAGCAGTACTTC. It codes for CASSQTSGISEQYF.

The chain's CDR3 is CASSQTTATNEKLFF. CDR3 in DNA: TGCGCCAGCAGCCAAACGACAGCAACTAATGAAAAACTGTTTTTT. V gene TRBV4-3 combines with J gene TRBJ1-4; D perhaps matches TRBD1 (5 bases). Germline CDR1 LGHNA, CDR2 YSLEER. The CDR3 has 15 amino acids. V dropped 2 bases and J dropped 0 bases, with 7 bases sitting between them.

V gene TRBV3-1 (or the pseudogene TRBV3-2) combines with J gene TRBJ1-2; D is uncertain. The CDR3 is 13 amino acids. Trimming pared 1 base from V and 5 bases from J, leaving 8 bases between. CDR1 LGHDT and CDR2 YNNKEL come from the germline V gene (reference sequence). CDR3 in DNA: TGTGCCAGCAGCCAAGCACAGTTATATGGCTACACCTTC. Translation gives CASSQAQLYGYTF.

V is TRBV5-4 and J is TRBJ1-1; D is perhaps TRBD1 (6 bases). Germline-derived CDR1 and CDR2 are SGHNT and YYREEE (reference sequence). The CDR3 consists of 16 residues. The germline V and J ends were trimmed by 3 bases and 3 bases, with 18 bases remaining between them. The CDR3 reads CASSSGTRQYYTEAFF. CDR3 in DNA: TGTGCCAGCAGCTCGGGGACACGACAGTATTACACTGAAGCTTTCTTT.

V usage is TRBV5-4 and J usage is TRBJ2-1, with TRBD1 matching 7 bases. V lost 0 bases, J lost 3 bases, and 3 bases stayed unmatched. This CDR3 has 15 residues. Germline CDR1 reads SGHNT; CDR2 reads YYREEE (reference sequence). Here the CDR3 reads CASSLDQGDYNEQFF. CDR3 nucleotide sequence: TGTGCCAGCAGCTTGGACCAGGGGGACTACAATGAGCAGTTCTTC.

The V call is TRBV12-3 or TRBV12-4, the J call TRBJ1-2; the D gene is possibly TRBD1 (6 bases). This CDR3 contains 13 residues. Trimming removed 10 bases at V and 0 bases at J, with 12 bases between. The CDR3 region is CAKKGGANYGYTF. Here the CDR3 DNA reads TGTGCCAAAAAAGGGGGGGCTAACTATGGCTACACCTTC.

This rearrangement joins TRBV27 to TRBJ1-6; TRBD1 matches 8 bases. Germline V gene data show CDR1 as MNHEY and CDR2 as SMNVEV (reference sequence). The CDR3 covers 14 residues. The V gene end was trimmed by 5 bases and the J gene end by 10 bases; junction bases not matched to a gene: 7. CDR3 in amino acids: CASSRTGSGSPLHF. The CDR3 nucleotides read TGTGCCAGCAGTCGGACAGGGTCCGGGTCACCCCTCCACTTT.

The rearrangement joins TRBV5-8 to TRBJ1-1; 11 bases map to TRBD1. This CDR3 comprises 13 residues. Losses at the gene ends were 4 bases for V and 10 bases for J; bases not matched to a gene: 6. Germline-derived CDR1 and CDR2 are SGHTS and YDEGEE. CDR3 sequence: CASSPDRGRAAFF. The CDR3 DNA reads as TGTGCCAGCAGCCCGGACAGGGGGCGTGCAGCTTTCTTT.

V and J are TRBV9 and TRBJ1-4; no reliable D call. The germline V gene has CDR1 SGDLS and CDR2 YYNGEE. The CDR3 contains 16 residues. The V end lost 0 bases, the J end lost 0 bases, and 9 bases lay between the germline ends. As DNA, the CDR3 is TGTGCCAGCAGCGTAGGTCCGGTTTCAACTAATGAAAAACTGTTTTTT. This translates into CASSVGPVSTNEKLFF.

The V and J genes are TRBV30 and TRBJ1-5, with 8 nucleotides matching TRBD1. V lost 2 bases and J lost 2; bases outside the gene matches: 5. The CDR3 contains 15 residues. The germline CDR1 and CDR2 sequences are GTSNPN and SVGIG (reference sequence). The CDR3 region has the DNA TGTGCCTGGAGTACCGGACAGGGTGGCAATCAGCCCCAGCATTTT. The encoded protein is CAWSTGQGGNQPQHF. Based on the CDR3 plus reference TRBV30 and TRBJ1-5, the full variable domain is SQTIHQWPATLVQPVGSPLSLECTVEGTSNPNLYWYRQAAGRGLQLLFYSVGIGQISSEVPQNLSASRPQDRQFILSSKKLLLSDSGFYLCAWSTGQGGNQPQHFGDGTRLSIL.

This chain uses TRBV6-2 or TRBV6-3 with TRBJ2-3; no definite D call. V lost 1 base, J lost 4 bases, and 3 bases lay in between. The length of the CDR3 is 12 residues. Germline CDR1 and CDR2: MNHEY and SVGEGT. CDR3 amino acids: CASSYFADTQYF. The CDR3, as DNA: TGTGCCAGCAGTTACTTCGCAGATACGCAGTATTTT.

In its sample, this clone was seen once. This sequence joins TRBV12-3 or TRBV12-4 and TRBJ1-2, with D maybe TRBD1 (5 bases). The CDR3 contains 13 residues. V was clipped by 3 bases and J by 6 bases, with 11 bases between them. The CDR3 nucleotides read TGTGCCAGCAGTTTTAGACAGCTAAATGGCTACACCTTC. Residues: CASSFRQLNGYTF.

The V gene is TRBV3-1 (or the pseudogene TRBV3-2), the J gene TRBJ1-3; 9 bases map to TRBD1. The germline V gene has CDR1 LGHDT and CDR2 YNNKEL (reference sequence). V dropped 2 bases and J dropped 5; count of bases not matched to a gene: 16. The CDR3 contains 19 residues. CDR3: CASSQMPATGTGSRNTIYF. In DNA form, the CDR3 reads TGTGCCAGCAGCCAAATGCCCGCAACCGGGACAGGGAGTAGAAACACCATATATTTT.

The chain employs TRBV4-1 and TRBJ2-7; 7 bases are shared with TRBD2. Trimming removed 1 base from V and 0 bases from J; junction bases left unmatched: 3. Germline assignment: CDR1 MGHRA and CDR2 YSYEKL. The CDR3 covers 15 residues. The CDR3 region has the DNA TGCGCCAGCAGCCAAGGCGGGGGAACCTCCTACGAGCAGTACTTC. Translation: CASSQGGGTSYEQYF.